This TCR beta chain was recovered during a study of response to subunit inactivated influenza vaccine. Overall study findings and caveats: Authors suggested each seasonal flu vaccination may recruit only limited numbers of new T cells.

With V trimmed by 0 bases and J by 4 bases, 9 bases remained unmatched. This CDR3 has 16 residues. Germline V gene sequence: CDR1 GTSNPN, CDR2 SVGIG (reference sequence). This clonotype appeared a few times. The target antigen is unknown. TCRdb called the RT-PCR reads again in MiXCR, with one record for every CDR3 protein. The sample lists hundreds of thousands of distinct CDR3 sequences, 13% to 15% occurring once. This clonotype was obtained from a man between 45 and 60 years old who received an inactivated influenza vaccine. This sequence joins TRBV30 and TRBJ2-1; 7 bases align to TRBD2. Sequencing used PBMCs from blood, obtained around two weeks before vaccination. CDR3 DNA sequence: TGTGCCTGGAGTGTATCGAGCGGGGATAATTACAATGAGCAGTTCTTC. Protein: CAWSVSSGDNYNEQFF.